The clone carrying this T cell receptor (beta chain) was detected only once. The antigen remains unidentified. The sample comes from a study of T cell responses to AZD1222 COVID-19 vaccine. Findings and limits, study-wide: Within unmutated variant regions lay the reported targets of nearly half of spike-specific TCRs.

TCRdb's copy holds only in-frame clones and misses some; the assay was immunoSEQ multiplex PCR. The repertoire consists of fewer than 150,000 clones, with approximately 90% occurring once and the leading ten covering less than 4%. The V gene's germline CDR1 is LGHNT and CDR2 FRNRAP. This CDR3 has 16 residues. V was trimmed by 1 base and J by 6 bases, leaving 18 bases between them. This TCR came from an adult who received the AZD1222 COVID-19 vaccine. V gene TRBV12-5 combines with J gene TRBJ1-1; TRBD1 is a possible D gene (6 bases). Sequencing used peripheral blood, obtained 28 days after the second AZD1222 dose. The CDR3 loop reads CASGLGTDRSAPEAFF. The CDR3 coding sequence is TGTGCTAGTGGTTTGGGGACCGACAGGTCTGCCCCTGAAGCTTTCTTT.